This T cell receptor beta chain derives from a study of T cell repertoires in cytomegalovirus infection. The overall study: From public TCR beta signatures came an indication of both CMV infection and matching HLA type. General study results and limits: The cumulative frequency of public TCR beta families distinguished individuals who carried CMV together with the relevant HLA.

One entry per CDR3 protein, called by TCRdb with MiXCR from the reads. The sample carries about 160,000 distinct CDR3 sequences, about a fifth recorded once. The ends were cut back, 7 bases at V and 8 bases at J, with 20 bases in the middle. CDR1 and CDR2 from the germline V gene are SNHLY and FYNNEI. This CDR3 contains 14 residues. This clonotype was seen more than once but under ten times. Its specificity is not known. The sample consisted of CD8+ T cells from cultured PBMCs, taken from culture after CMV antigen stimulation. This clonotype originated in a human donor in good health (CMV status not recorded). Some clones in this sample may be carry-over from other donors' samples. This chain joins TRBV2 and TRBJ1-2; D perhaps matches TRBD1 (5 bases). DNA for the CDR3: TGTGCCAGCACATCTCTGGGGGACCCTGACGGCTACACCTTC. Translating it yields CASTSLGDPDGYTF.